The 7 T cell receptor beta chains in this list originate from one sample, sequenced in a study of beta chain features in type 1 diabetes. Findings of the study overall: Patients with Type 1 diabetes showed moderately but significantly shorter TCRB CDR3s in all four CD4+ subsets.

For these TCRs, the target antigens are not known. Expressed TCRB transcripts got sequenced, as all isolated RNA was reverse transcribed. Sequencing used immunoSEQ multiplex PCR; TCRdb keeps in-frame clones, though not all of them. The sample holds about 160,000 clones, 6.5% to 8.5% seen once. The specimen was central memory CD4+ T cells from blood. The receptors originated from a man between 18 and 29 years old with type 1 diabetes.

This clone was recorded at least ten times. The chain uses TRBV20-1 and TRBJ1-2, with D possibly being TRBD1 (5 bases). V dropped 5 bases and J dropped 3 bases, with 7 bases sitting between them. The germline CDR1 and CDR2 sequences are DFQATT and SNEGSKA (reference sequence). The CDR3 contains 11 residues. CDR3 nucleotide sequence: TGCAGTGCTCAGACAGACTATGGCTACACCTTC. Translation gives CSAQTDYGYTF.

This chain connects TRBV5-1 to TRBJ2-3; D remains ambiguous. Germline CDR1 and CDR2: SGHRS and YFSETQ. The CDR3 has 13 amino acids. V lost 0 bases to trimming and J lost 8 bases, with 10 bases between them. CDR3 protein: CASSLAQLRTQYF. The CDR3 DNA sequence: TGCGCCAGCAGCTTGGCCCAGTTACGTACGCAGTATTTT.

This clone was seen a handful of times. V gene TRBV10-3 combines with J gene TRBJ1-5, with 7 bases lining up with TRBD1. This CDR3 spans 13 amino acids. Germline V gene data show CDR1 as ENHRY and CDR2 as SYGVKD. V lost 7 bases and J lost 5; bases outside the gene matches: 5. The CDR3, as DNA: TGTGCCATCACCCGACAGGGAGATCAGCCCCAGCATTTT. Amino acid sequence: CAITRQGDQPQHF.

The V gene is TRBV5-4, the J gene TRBJ2-3; no clear D gene. The germline CDR1 and CDR2 sequences are SGHNT and YYREEE (reference sequence). The length of the CDR3 is 14 residues. V dropped 2 bases and J dropped 0 bases, with 7 bases sitting between them. Written as DNA, the CDR3 is TGTGCCAGCAGCTTCCCCTTGAGCACAGATACGCAGTATTTT. Translating gives CASSFPLSTDTQYF.

This clone was seen more than once but under ten times. The chain joins TRBV5-6 to TRBJ2-1, with D uncertain. Germline CDR1 is SGHDT and CDR2 is YYEEEE. This CDR3 has 17 residues. V dropped 4 bases and J dropped 0 bases, with 17 bases sitting between them. This chain's CDR3 is CASSLPGLRSSYNEQFF. As DNA, the CDR3 is TGTGCCAGCAGCCTTCCCGGCCTGCGGAGCTCCTACAATGAGCAGTTCTTC.

This clone was picked up a small number of times. The chain employs TRBV18 and TRBJ2-3; a possible D gene is TRBD2 (5 bases). CDR3 length equals 16 residues. V gave up 0 bases and J gave up 0 bases, with 10 bases separating them. From germline, CDR1 is KGHSH and CDR2 LQKENI. The CDR3 DNA follows: TGTGCCAGCTCACCACCCCTGGGAGCTAGCACAGATACGCAGTATTTT. Translation: CASSPPLGASTDTQYF.

This clone was found a few times. V is TRBV4-2 and J is TRBJ2-4; TRBD1 matches at 9 bases. Germline V gene sequence: CDR1 LGHNA, CDR2 YNFKEQ. CDR3 size: 19 residues. After removal of 3 bases from V and 8 bases from J, the junction contained 20 bases not matched to a gene. The CDR3 DNA follows: TGTGCCAGCAGCCAGCCCCTACGGAAAACAGGGGGCCATGGAGACATTCAGTACTTC. Protein sequence: CASSQPLRKTGGHGDIQYF.